One sample yielded the 22 T cell receptor beta chains listed below, sequenced in a study of blood T cell repertoires in COVID-19. Sequenced by immunoSEQ multiplex PCR; TCRdb stores in-frame clones only, minus some. The table shows around 390,000 clones, with more than 75% occurring only once. Sequenced sample: PBMCs or T cells enriched from blood (not recorded which). The receptors were sampled from a woman aged 45-59 years who had recovered from COVID-19.

V usage is TRBV3-1 (or the pseudogene TRBV3-2) and J usage is TRBJ2-3; 8 nucleotides match TRBD1. Losses at the gene ends were 5 bases for V and 8 bases for J; bases not matched to a gene: 9. The germline CDR1 and CDR2 sequences are LGHDT and YNNKEL (reference sequence). The CDR3 covers 14 residues. The CDR3 loop reads CASSGEQGGATQYF. CDR3 nucleotides: TGTGCCAGCAGCGGTGAACAGGGGGGAGCTACGCAGTATTTT.

The chain joins TRBV5-1 to TRBJ1-1, with 12 bases fitting TRBD1. The CDR3 loop spans 17 amino acids. The germline gives CDR1 SGHRS, CDR2 YFSETQ. Losses at the gene ends were 2 bases for V and 2 bases for J; bases not matched to a gene: 7. The CDR3 spells CASSLFPGQGANTEAFF. Written as DNA, the CDR3 is TGCGCCAGCAGCTTATTCCCGGGACAGGGGGCCAACACTGAAGCTTTCTTT.

V is TRBV10-3 and J is TRBJ1-2, with a tentative D call TRBD1 (6 bases). Germline-derived CDR1 and CDR2 are ENHRY and SYGVKD. The CDR3 covers 14 residues. V shed 6 bases and J shed 5 bases, with 16 bases lying between them. CDR3 nucleotides: TGTGCCATCAGACAGACAGGAGAAGCTTATGGCTACACCTTC. Translating gives CAIRQTGEAYGYTF.

V gene TRBV19 combines with J gene TRBJ1-2; 7 bases line up with TRBD1. The CDR3 spans 16 residues. V shed 8 bases, J shed 0 bases, and the junction held 12 bases outside the gene matches. Germline loops: CDR1 LNHDA, CDR2 SQIVND (reference sequence). This CDR3 is CASATTSGTANYGYTF. CDR3 sequence (DNA): TGTGCCAGTGCTACAACCTCCGGGACAGCTAACTATGGCTACACCTTC.

V and J are TRBV30 and TRBJ1-6, with D tentatively TRBD1 (6 bases). The CDR3 is 14 amino acids. The V end lost 2 bases, the J end lost 6 bases, and 11 bases lay between the germline ends. The germline gives CDR1 GTSNPN, CDR2 SVGIG (reference sequence). CDR3 sequence: CAWSLGQSNSPLHF. The CDR3 DNA is TGTGCCTGGAGTTTGGGACAAAGTAATTCACCCCTCCACTTT.

The gene calls are TRBV7-8 and TRBJ1-2; tentatively, D is TRBD1 (5 bases). Germline CDR1 and CDR2: SGHVS and FQNEAQ. This CDR3 region has 14 residues. The V and J ends lost 3 bases and 4 bases respectively, with 12 bases between them. CDR3 protein: CASSFRDSFYGYTF. The DNA for the CDR3 is TGTGCCAGCAGCTTTCGGGACTCCTTCTATGGCTACACCTTC.

This clone has a handful of counts. CDR3 region: CASSPPRTGGQETQYF. The CDR3 DNA is TGTGCCAGCAGCCCCCCGCGGACAGGGGGCCAAGAGACCCAGTACTTC. J is TRBJ2-5 and V is TRBV5-5; 10 positions agree with TRBD1. V gave up 4 bases and J gave up 1 base; unmatched junction bases: 7. Germline loops: CDR1 SGHKS, CDR2 YYEKEE (reference sequence). The CDR3 is 16 residues long.

V gene TRBV19 combines with J gene TRBJ1-2; a possible D gene is TRBD1 (6 bases). Germline V lookup: CDR1 LNHDA, CDR2 SQIVND (reference sequence). Trimming pared 1 base from V and 6 bases from J, leaving 18 bases between. The CDR3 covers 16 residues. The CDR3 DNA is TGTGCCAGTAGTATAGTCATCGGCGGACAGAGGCATGGCTACACCTTC. Translated: CASSIVIGGQRHGYTF.

Only a few counts were recorded for this clone. The genes are TRBV7-9 and TRBJ1-4; TRBD1 might be the D (5 bases). Per germline, CDR1 SEHNR and CDR2 FQNEAQ (reference sequence). Trimming pared 4 bases from V and 3 bases from J, leaving 18 bases between. The CDR3 consists of 17 residues. The CDR3 is CASSSGQGVAANEKLFF. The CDR3 DNA reads as TGTGCCAGCAGCTCCGGGCAGGGTGTGGCCGCTAATGAAAAACTGTTTTTT. Full variable domain (outside the CDR3, taken from reference TRBV7-9 and TRBJ1-4): DTGVSQNPRHKITKRGQNVTFRCDPISEHNRLYWYRQTLGQGPEFLTYFQNEAQLEKSRLLSDRFSAERPKGSFSTLEIQRTEQGDSAMYLCASSSGQGVAANEKLFFGSGTQLSVL.

The chain carries TRBV19 and TRBJ1-5; unclear D gene. This CDR3 has 15 residues. The ends were cut back, 1 base at V and 4 bases at J, with 11 bases in the middle. CDR1 is LNHDA, CDR2 SQIVND, per germline (reference sequence). The CDR3 loop is CASSIVQAYNQPQHF. CDR3 DNA: TGTGCCAGTAGTATAGTGCAGGCCTATAATCAGCCCCAGCATTTT.

The rearrangement joins TRBV7-9 to TRBJ1-1; 10 bases match TRBD1. Germline values: CDR1 SEHNR, CDR2 FQNEAQ (reference sequence). After removal of 1 base from V and 9 bases from J, the junction contained 5 bases not matched to a gene. The length of the CDR3 is 14 residues. Here the CDR3 DNA reads TGTGCCAGCAGCTTAGTAGGGACAGGGGATCAAGCTTTCTTT. Encoded protein: CASSLVGTGDQAFF.

The V gene is TRBV28, the J gene TRBJ1-1, with 7 bases aligning to TRBD1. CDR3 length: 15 amino acids. Germline assignment: CDR1 MDHEN and CDR2 SYDVKM. Unmatched junction bases numbered 7, after V lost 2 bases and J lost 4 bases. The CDR3 DNA sequence: TGTGCCAGCAGTTTACCGACTCCAGGGGGCACTGAAGCTTTCTTT. It codes for CASSLPTPGGTEAFF.

J is TRBJ1-5 and V is TRBV7-2, with no clear D. Trimming left V 3 bases short and J 0 bases short, with 12 bases between. Germline loops: CDR1 SGHTA, CDR2 FQGNSA. This CDR3 spans 16 amino acids. CDR3 coding DNA: TGTGCCAGCAGCTTCTTGCCCGGGATTAGCAATCAGCCCCAGCATTTT. It encodes CASSFLPGISNQPQHF.

V and J are TRBV7-2 and TRBJ2-7; 12 bases map to TRBD2. The ends lost 5 bases at V and 3 bases at J; junction bases unmatched: 5. Germline V gene data show CDR1 as SGHTA and CDR2 as FQGNSA. CDR3 length: 15 residues. The CDR3 DNA follows: TGTGCCAGCAGCCCGGGACTAGCGGGCTTCTACGAGCAGTACTTC. It yields the protein CASSPGLAGFYEQYF.

This sequence joins TRBV18 and TRBJ2-7; no clear D gene. V shed 0 bases and J shed 7 bases, with 10 bases lying between them. This CDR3 contains 13 residues. The germline V gene has CDR1 KGHSH and CDR2 LQKENI. This chain's CDR3 is CASSPPLRGEQYF. The CDR3 DNA sequence: TGTGCCAGCTCACCACCGCTACGAGGAGAGCAGTACTTC.

This chain joins TRBV6-2 or TRBV6-3 and TRBJ1-5; perhaps TRBD1 as D (6 bases). Germline values: CDR1 MNHEY, CDR2 SVGEGT. The V gene lost 2 bases and the J gene lost 3 bases, with 8 bases spanning the gap. This CDR3 spans 14 amino acids. The CDR3 DNA sequence: TGTGCCAGCAGTTACAACAGGGACAATCAGCCCCAGCATTTT. Its translation: CASSYNRDNQPQHF.

The chain has TRBV6-1 and TRBJ2-7; 7 positions agree with TRBD1. The CDR3 is 15 residues long. V trimming: 2 bases; J trimming: 5 bases; junction bases outside the gene matches: 9. Germline V gene lookup returns CDR1 MNHNS and CDR2 SASEGT. This CDR3 reads CASSERRGSVDEQYF. The CDR3 region has the DNA TGTGCCAGCAGTGAACGCAGGGGGTCGGTTGACGAGCAGTACTTC.

V gene TRBV18 combines with J gene TRBJ2-3; 9 bases fit TRBD2. V was pared by 0 bases and J by 1 base, with 2 bases of the junction left unmatched. The CDR3 contains 16 residues. The germline V gene encodes CDR1 KGHSH and CDR2 LQKENI. CDR3 nucleotide sequence: TGTGCCAGCTCACCACCTCCTAGCGGGGGCACAGATACGCAGTATTTT. As protein: CASSPPPSGGTDTQYF.

The CDR3 DNA sequence: TGCGCCAGCAGCCAAGATCGGGGACAGAACACTGAAGCTTTCTTT. This gives the protein CASSQDRGQNTEAFF. The chain links TRBV4-3 to TRBJ1-1; D is possibly TRBD1 (6 bases). V lost 0 bases and J 1 base, leaving 9 bases between the germline ends. The CDR3 contains 15 residues. The germline CDR1 and CDR2 sequences are LGHNA and YSLEER.

This rearrangement joins TRBV4-1 to TRBJ2-1, with TRBD1 matching over 9 bases. The ends lost 4 bases at V and 6 bases at J; junction bases unmatched: 1. The CDR3 totals 13 residues. Germline V lookup: CDR1 MGHRA, CDR2 YSYEKL. The CDR3 is CASSPGQGNEQFF. The DNA for the CDR3 is TGCGCCAGCAGCCCGGGACAGGGCAATGAGCAGTTCTTC.

The chain employs TRBV28 and TRBJ1-5; a weak D match, TRBD1 (5 bases). Germline CDR1 and CDR2: MDHEN and SYDVKM. This CDR3 has 14 residues. V gave up 5 bases and J gave up 9 bases, with 17 bases separating them. The CDR3 region is CASSQGASQRPQHF. The CDR3 DNA reads TGTGCCAGCAGTCAAGGGGCCAGCCAAAGGCCCCAGCATTTT.

The chain recombines TRBV19 with TRBJ1-4; TRBD1 matches at 7 bases. V shed 7 bases and J 0 bases; nucleotides not matched to a gene: 5. The germline V gene encodes CDR1 LNHDA and CDR2 SQIVND (reference sequence). The CDR3 extends over 15 amino acids. CDR3 coding DNA: TGTGCCAGTACCCCAGGGGGGACAACTAATGAAAAACTGTTTTTT. Protein: CASTPGGTTNEKLFF.